The rows below give T cell receptor beta chains drawn from one sample of a study of cytomegalovirus exposure and HLA in healthy donors. This table comes from immunoSEQ multiplex PCR, and its TCRdb copy is limited to in-frame clones, with some not included. The table has some 200,000 clones, over 65% seen once; the top ten hold less than 2%. What was sequenced was PBMCs. The receptors shown here come from a woman aged 30 to 39 in good health and CMV-seronegative. Each CDR3 is given with its conserved first and last residue. Fields, in order: V gene, clone size, CDR3 protein. Clone sizes are given selectively: once, few, many, or a class where the clone is expanded.

v_gene: TRBV18
abundance: NA
CDR3aa: CASSPSGRLNQPQHF

v_gene: TRBV4-1
abundance: NA
CDR3aa: CASSQVLDTQYF

v_gene: TRBV11-2
abundance: NA
CDR3aa: CASSLDQGPYNEQFF

v_gene: TRBV6-5
abundance: few
CDR3aa: CASTLDRGHNEQFF

v_gene: TRBV25-1
abundance: few
CDR3aa: CASSPTFLSQEKLFF

v_gene: TRBV7-9
abundance: NA
CDR3aa: CASSSAYEQYF

v_gene: TRBV6-4
abundance: NA
CDR3aa: CASRPRHWGGGKDTQYF

v_gene: TRBV6-1
abundance: few
CDR3aa: CASSVAGGDWDIQYF

v_gene: TRBV19
abundance: NA
CDR3aa: CASSRTSYNSPLHF

v_gene: TRBV2
abundance: NA
CDR3aa: CASRRQSYSNQPQHF

v_gene: TRBV19
abundance: NA
CDR3aa: CASSGSGTSGSWYNEQFF

v_gene: TRBV4-1
abundance: NA
CDR3aa: CASSQSSGGGNYEQYF

v_gene: TRBV27
abundance: once
CDR3aa: CASSFQGGFYEQYF

v_gene: TRBV29-1
abundance: NA
CDR3aa: CSGGTLGGELFF

v_gene: TRBV7-9
abundance: few
CDR3aa: CASSLVGQINQPQHF

v_gene: TRBV29-1
abundance: NA
CDR3aa: CSENRGAGTEAFF